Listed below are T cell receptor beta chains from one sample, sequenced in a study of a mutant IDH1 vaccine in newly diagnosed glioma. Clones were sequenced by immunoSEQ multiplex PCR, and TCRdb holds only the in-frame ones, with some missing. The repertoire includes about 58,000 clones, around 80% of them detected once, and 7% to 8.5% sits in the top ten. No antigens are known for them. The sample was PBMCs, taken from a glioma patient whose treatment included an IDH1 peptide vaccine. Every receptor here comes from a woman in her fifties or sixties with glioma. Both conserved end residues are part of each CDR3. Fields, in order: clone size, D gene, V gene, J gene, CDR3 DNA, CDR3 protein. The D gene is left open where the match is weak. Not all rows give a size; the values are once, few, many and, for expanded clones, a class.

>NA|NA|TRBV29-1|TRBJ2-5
TGCAGCGTTGAGGGGACTCTATCAGAGACCCAGTACTTC
CSVEGTLSETQYF
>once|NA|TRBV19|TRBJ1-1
TGTGCCAGCTCCCCCGGGACCCTCGGGGACACTGAAGCTTTCTTT
CASSPGTLGDTEAFF
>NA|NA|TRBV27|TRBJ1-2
TGTGCCAGCAGTTTAGGGCCTCCGTTTGGCTACACCTTC
CASSLGPPFGYTF
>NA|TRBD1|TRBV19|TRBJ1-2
TGTGCCAGCTGGGACAGGGGGCCGAACTATGGCTACACCTTC
CASWDRGPNYGYTF
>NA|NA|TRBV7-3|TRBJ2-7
TGTGCCAGCAGCTTAACTGGGCTATCCTCCCCTGACGAGCAGTACTTC
CASSLTGLSSPDEQYF
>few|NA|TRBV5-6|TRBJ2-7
TGTGCCAGCAGCTTGAGGGCGGGGGCCGAGCAGTACTTC
CASSLRAGAEQYF
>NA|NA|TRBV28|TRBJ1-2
TGTGCCAGCAGTTGGTTGTATGGCTACACCTTC
CASSWLYGYTF
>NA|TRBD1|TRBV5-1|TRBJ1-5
TGCGCCAGCAGCCGACAGGGGACGTGGAGCGAGCCCCAGCATTTT
CASSRQGTWSEPQHF
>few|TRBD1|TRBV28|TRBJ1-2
TGTGCCAGCAGTTTACCGTCGGGACAGGGTAACGGCTACACCTTC
CASSLPSGQGNGYTF
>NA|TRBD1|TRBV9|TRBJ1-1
TGTGCCAGCAGCGAGAGACAGGGGTTAAATGCTGAAGCTTTCTTT
CASSERQGLNAEAFF
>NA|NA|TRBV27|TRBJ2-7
TGTGCCAGCAGTGACGACAAATCCTACGAGCAGTACTTC
CASSDDKSYEQYF
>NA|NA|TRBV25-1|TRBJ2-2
TGTGCCAGCACCGCAAGGGTCAACACCGGGGAGCTGTTTTTT
CASTARVNTGELFF
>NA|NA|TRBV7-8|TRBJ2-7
TGTGCCAGCAGCTCTTTAGAAGAGCAGTACTTC
CASSSLEEQYF
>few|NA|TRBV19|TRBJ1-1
TGTGCCAGTAGTCGGAGGGAGAGGGGCACTGAAGCTTTCTTT
CASSRRERGTEAFF
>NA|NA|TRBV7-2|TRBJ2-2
TGTGCCAGCAGCTTAGCCCTCAGCAACACCGGGGAGCTGTTTTTT
CASSLALSNTGELFF
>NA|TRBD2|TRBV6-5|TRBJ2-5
TGTGCCAGCAGTTACTCGAAACTAGCGGGCGAAGAGACCCAGTACTTC
CASSYSKLAGEETQYF
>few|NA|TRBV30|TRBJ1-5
TGTGCCTGGAGGAGGGATAGCAATCAGCCCCAGCATTTT
CAWRRDSNQPQHF
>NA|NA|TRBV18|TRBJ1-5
TGTGCCAGCTCACCACTCCGACAGGCCGAGCAGCCCCAGCATTTT
CASSPLRQAEQPQHF
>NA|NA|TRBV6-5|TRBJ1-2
TGTGCCAGCAGAAACCCCCCAGGCGGCTACACCTTC
CASRNPPGGYTF
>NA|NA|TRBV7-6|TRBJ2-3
TGTGCCAGCAGCCGGACCATAGGGGCAGATACGCAGTATTTT
CASSRTIGADTQYF
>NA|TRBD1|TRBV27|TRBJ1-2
TGTGCCAGCAGGGCACAGGGGGTATATGGCTACACCTTC
CASRAQGVYGYTF
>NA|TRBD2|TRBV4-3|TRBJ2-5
TGCGCCAGCAGCCCCGGGGCGGGGGGGCAATTGGAGACCCAGTACTTC
CASSPGAGGQLETQYF
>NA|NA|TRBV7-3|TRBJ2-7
TGTGCCAGCGGCCGGGTCTCAACCTCCGAGCAGTACTTC
CASGRVSTSEQYF
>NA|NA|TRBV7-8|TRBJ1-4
TGTGCCAGCAGCTTAAAAAGGGTCCTGGGGGAAAAACTGTTTTTT
CASSLKRVLGEKLFF
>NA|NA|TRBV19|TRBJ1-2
TGTGCCACCCCAGCCCCGCAGGGCCCTAACTATGGCTACACCTTC
CATPAPQGPNYGYTF
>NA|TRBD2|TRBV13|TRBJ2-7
TGTGCCAGCAGCAGCCAGGGCGGGGGTCTACTCCCCTACGAGCAGTACTTC
CASSSQGGGLLPYEQYF
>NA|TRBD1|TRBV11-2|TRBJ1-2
TGTGCCAGCAGCATAATGACAGGGAGTAACTATGGCTACACCTTC
CASSIMTGSNYGYTF
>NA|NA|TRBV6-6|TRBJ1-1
TGTGCCAGCAGCCAGGGGTGGGGGAACACTGAAGCTTTCTTT
CASSQGWGNTEAFF
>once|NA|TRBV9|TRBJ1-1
TGTGCCAGCAGCGTAGGAGCGAATTCAGGGGCTAATCCTGAAGCTTTCTTT
CASSVGANSGANPEAFF
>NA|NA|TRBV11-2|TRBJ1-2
TGTGCCAGCAGCATGGGGCAGGACTATGGCTACACCTTC
CASSMGQDYGYTF
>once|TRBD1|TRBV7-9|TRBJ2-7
TGTGCCAGCAGCTTACCCCCGGGGACAGCTTTCTACGAGCAGTACTTC
CASSLPPGTAFYEQYF
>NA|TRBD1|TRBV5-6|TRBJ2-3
TGTGCCAGCAGCTTTGGGACAGGGACAGATACGCAGTATTTT
CASSFGTGTDTQYF
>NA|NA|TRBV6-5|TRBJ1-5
TGTGCCAGCACCCAAAGGGCAGGATACAATCAGCCCCAGCATTTT
CASTQRAGYNQPQHF
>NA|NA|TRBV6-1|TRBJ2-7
TGTGCCACTAACCCCGGACACAGGGCGTTCTCCGAGCAGTACTTC
CATNPGHRAFSEQYF
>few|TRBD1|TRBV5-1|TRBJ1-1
TGCGCCAGCAGCTGGGGGACAGGGGGCAACACTGAAGCTTTCTTT
CASSWGTGGNTEAFF
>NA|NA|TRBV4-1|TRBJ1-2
TGCGCCAGCAGCCAGGGGGAGGGGGGCTATGGCTACACCTTC
CASSQGEGGYGYTF
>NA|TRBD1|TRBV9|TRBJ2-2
TGTGCCAGCAGCGCCGAACAGACAGGGTCGTGGAACACCGGGGAGCTGTTTTTT
CASSAEQTGSWNTGELFF
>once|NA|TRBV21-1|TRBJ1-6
TGTGCCAGCAGCACGGCCCCGATACCGGACAGGGTCAATTCACCCCTCCACTTT
CASSTAPIPDRVNSPLHF
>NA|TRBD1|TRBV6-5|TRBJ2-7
TGTGCCAGCAGGGAAAAGGATGGGACAGTTTACGAGCAGTACTTC
CASREKDGTVYEQYF
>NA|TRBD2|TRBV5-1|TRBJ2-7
TGCGCCAGCAGCCGTCGACTAGCGGGGGACCCATATACTTACGAGCAGTACTTC
CASSRRLAGDPYTYEQYF
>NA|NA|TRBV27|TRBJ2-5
TGTGCCAGCAGACAAAACGCGGCCGTGGGGCGGGAGACCCAGTACTTC
CASRQNAAVGRETQYF
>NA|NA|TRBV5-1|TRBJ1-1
TGCGCCAGCAGCAGCACTCGATGGGACGCTGAAGCTTTCTTT
CASSSTRWDAEAFF
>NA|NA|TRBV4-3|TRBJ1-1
TGCGCCAGCAGCCAAGTGGCCGGGGGCACTGAAGCTTTCTTT
CASSQVAGGTEAFF
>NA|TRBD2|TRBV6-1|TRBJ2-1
TGTGCCAGCAGGCTAGCGGGGGGCTCCTACAATGAGCAGTTCTTC
CASRLAGGSYNEQFF
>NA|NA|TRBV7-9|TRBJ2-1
TGTGCCAGCAGCTTAGGGGTCGACAATGAGCAGTTCTTC
CASSLGVDNEQFF
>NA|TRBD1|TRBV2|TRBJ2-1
TGTGCCAGCAGGGGGACAGTTGGCAGTGAGCAGTTCTTC
CASRGTVGSEQFF
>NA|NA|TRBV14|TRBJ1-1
TGTGCCAGCAGCCAGCGGGCTGAAGCTTTCTTT
CASSQRAEAFF
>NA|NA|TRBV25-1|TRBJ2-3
TGTGCCAGCAGCCCCGTGCGGGGTGGGACAGATACGCAGTATTTT
CASSPVRGGTDTQYF
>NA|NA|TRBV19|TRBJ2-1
TGTGCCAGTAAGTCCGCGGGGCAGGGTCGTCATGAGCAGTTCTTC
CASKSAGQGRHEQFF
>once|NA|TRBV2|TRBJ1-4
TGTGCCAGTCAGCTCGCCCCAACGGAAAAACTGTTTTTT
CASQLAPTEKLFF
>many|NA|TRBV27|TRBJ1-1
TGTGCCAGCAGGTCCGGACTGAGGATGAACACTGAAGCTTTCTTT
CASRSGLRMNTEAFF
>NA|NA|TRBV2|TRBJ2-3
TGTGCCAGCAATCGGGCCAACACAGATACGCAGTATTTT
CASNRANTDTQYF
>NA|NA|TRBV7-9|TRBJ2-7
TGTGCCAGCAGCTTAGGGGGCCTCGAGCAGTACTTC
CASSLGGLEQYF
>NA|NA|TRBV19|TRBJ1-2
TGTGCCAGTAGTATAGATCATGCCGGGACATCCTCTAACTATGGCTACACCTTC
CASSIDHAGTSSNYGYTF
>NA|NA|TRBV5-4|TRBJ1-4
TGTGCCAGCAGCTTGGCTCCCGGGCGTAATGAAAAACTGTTTTTT
CASSLAPGRNEKLFF
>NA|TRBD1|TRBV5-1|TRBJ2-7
TGCGCCAGCAGCATCCGGGACAGGGGGCCTTACCTACCCGAGCAGTACTTC
CASSIRDRGPYLPEQYF
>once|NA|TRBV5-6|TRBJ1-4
TGTGCCAGCAGCTTGTCAGGAAATGAAAAACTGTTTTTT
CASSLSGNEKLFF
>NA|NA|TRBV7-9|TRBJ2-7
TGTGCCAGCAGCGCATCAGGGGGGCAGCAGTACTTC
CASSASGGQQYF
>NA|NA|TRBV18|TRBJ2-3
TGTGCCAGCTCCCCGGGGGTAGATACGCAGTATTTT
CASSPGVDTQYF
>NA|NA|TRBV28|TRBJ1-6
TGTGCCAGCAGGGAGAGGAATTCACCCCTCCACTTT
CASRERNSPLHF